The clone carrying this TCR beta chain has a single count. The antigen is undetermined. The record originates from a study of T cell responses to AZD1222 COVID-19 vaccine. General study findings and limits: Dominant CD4 TCR responses targeted spike regions 160-218 and 743-854. Females outnumbered males among donors, who were mostly white British; clonal diversity was possibly underestimated. Two AZD1222 administrations were followed by greater Spike-specific TCR breadth and depth.

The junction had 5 bases not matched to a gene; V was cut back by 2 bases and J by 2 bases. Germline CDR1 is SGHTA and CDR2 is FQGNSA. This CDR3 region has 15 residues. Method: immunoSEQ multiplex PCR; TCRdb's copy keeps in-frame clones and lacks some. This table has under 200,000 clones, over 85% appearing once. The chain joins TRBV7-2 to TRBJ2-7; 8 bases are a match to TRBD1. The specimen was peripheral blood, collected on day 0 of AZD1222 vaccination. The TCR originated in an adult in good health. The CDR3 loop is CASSLSSTGAYEQYF. In nucleotides, the CDR3 is TGTGCCAGCAGCTTAAGTTCGACAGGGGCCTACGAGCAGTACTTC.